This T cell receptor (beta chain) was obtained from a study of T cells expressing NK-cell markers. In the study overall: Beta-chain profiling covered CD3+CD56+NKG2C+, CD3+CD56+NKG2C- and CD3+CD56-NKG2C+ sorted subsets. Study-level results: Among a handful of donors, these clonotypes also ranked first in the CD3+CD56-NKG2C+ fraction.

It was by 5'RACE template switching with UMIs that TCR beta cDNA was made. One entry per CDR3 protein, without DNA, is what TCRdb gives after re-calling the 5' RACE reads. This sample contains more than 400,000 distinct CDR3 sequences. As to this clonotype: Its antigen is not identified.

The CDR3 is 14 amino acids. Germline V lookup: CDR1 SGHTA, CDR2 FQGTGA. The receptor was derived from a woman aged 18-69 years in good health. The source material was blood T cells: a sorted CD56 or NKG2C T cell subset, CD4+ or CD8+ T cells, or bulk PBMC T cells (not recorded which). This sequence joins TRBV7-3 and TRBJ2-1; the TRBD2 assignment by TCRdb is unverifiable without DNA. The CDR3 loop reads CASSKLAGYNEQFF. The full variable domain, in which reference TRBV7-3 and TRBJ2-1 provide the parts outside the CDR3, is GAGVSQTPSNKVTEKGKYVELRCDPISGHTALYWYRQSLGQGPEFLIYFQGTGAADDSGLPNDRFFAVRPEGSVSTLKIQRTERGDSAVYLCASSKLAGYNEQFFGPGTRLTVL.